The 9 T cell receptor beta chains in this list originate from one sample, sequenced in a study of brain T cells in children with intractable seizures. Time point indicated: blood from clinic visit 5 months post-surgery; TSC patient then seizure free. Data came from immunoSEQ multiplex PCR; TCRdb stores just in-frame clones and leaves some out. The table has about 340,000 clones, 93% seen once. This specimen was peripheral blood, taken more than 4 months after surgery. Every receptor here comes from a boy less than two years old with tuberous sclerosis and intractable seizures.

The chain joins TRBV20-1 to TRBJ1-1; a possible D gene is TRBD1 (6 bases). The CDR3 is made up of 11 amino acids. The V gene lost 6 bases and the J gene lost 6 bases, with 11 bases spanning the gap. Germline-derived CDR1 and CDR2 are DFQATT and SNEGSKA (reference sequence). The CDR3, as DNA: TGCAGTGCGGGGGGCCCCTCTGAAGCTTTCTTT. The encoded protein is CSAGGPSEAFF.

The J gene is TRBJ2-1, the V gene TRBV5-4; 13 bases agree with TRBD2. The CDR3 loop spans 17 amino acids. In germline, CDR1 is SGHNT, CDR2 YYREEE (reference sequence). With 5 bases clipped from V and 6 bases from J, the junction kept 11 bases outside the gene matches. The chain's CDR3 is CASSHDLRTSGSNEQFF. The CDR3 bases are TGTGCCAGCAGTCACGATCTTCGGACTAGCGGGAGCAATGAGCAGTTCTTC.

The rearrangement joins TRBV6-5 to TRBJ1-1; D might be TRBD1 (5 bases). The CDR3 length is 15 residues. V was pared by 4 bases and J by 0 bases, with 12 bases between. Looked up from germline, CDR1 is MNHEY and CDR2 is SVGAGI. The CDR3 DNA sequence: TGTGCCAGCAGTTTACCTGGGGGACTGAACACTGAAGCTTTCTTT. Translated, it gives CASSLPGGLNTEAFF.

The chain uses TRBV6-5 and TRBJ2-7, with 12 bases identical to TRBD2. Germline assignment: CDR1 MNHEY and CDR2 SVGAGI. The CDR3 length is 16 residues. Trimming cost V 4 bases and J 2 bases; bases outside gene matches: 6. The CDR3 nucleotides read TGTGCCAGCAGTTCCGGACTAGCGGGGCATACCTACGAGCAGTACTTC. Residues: CASSSGLAGHTYEQYF.

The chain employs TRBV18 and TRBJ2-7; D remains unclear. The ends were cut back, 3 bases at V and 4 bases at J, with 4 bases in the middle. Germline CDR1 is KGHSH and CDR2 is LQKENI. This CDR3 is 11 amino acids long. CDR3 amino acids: CASSPNYEQYF. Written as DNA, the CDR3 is TGTGCCAGCTCACCCAATTACGAGCAGTACTTC.

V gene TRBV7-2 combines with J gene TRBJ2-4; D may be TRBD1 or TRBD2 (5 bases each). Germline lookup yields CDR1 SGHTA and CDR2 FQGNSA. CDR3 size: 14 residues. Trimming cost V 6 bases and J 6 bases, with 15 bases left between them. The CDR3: CASRPFEGSNIQYF. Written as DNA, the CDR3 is TGTGCCAGCAGACCCTTTGAGGGGTCAAACATTCAGTACTTC.

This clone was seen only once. CDR3 DNA sequence: TGTGCCAGCAGACAGAACAGGGGGCAGGAAGAAAAACTGTTTTTT. It is translated as CASRQNRGQEEKLFF. The V gene is TRBV7-9, the J gene TRBJ1-4, with 9 bases identical to TRBD1. The CDR3 is 15 residues long. Germline CDR1 reads SEHNR; CDR2 reads FQNEAQ (reference sequence). J was trimmed by 8 bases and V by 6 bases; bases with no gene match: 10.

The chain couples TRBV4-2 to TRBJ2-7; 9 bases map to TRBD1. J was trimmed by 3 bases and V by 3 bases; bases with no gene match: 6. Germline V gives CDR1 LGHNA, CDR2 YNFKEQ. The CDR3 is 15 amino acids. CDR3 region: CASSHRGDRDYEQYF. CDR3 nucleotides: TGTGCCAGCAGCCACCGAGGGGACAGGGACTACGAGCAGTACTTC.

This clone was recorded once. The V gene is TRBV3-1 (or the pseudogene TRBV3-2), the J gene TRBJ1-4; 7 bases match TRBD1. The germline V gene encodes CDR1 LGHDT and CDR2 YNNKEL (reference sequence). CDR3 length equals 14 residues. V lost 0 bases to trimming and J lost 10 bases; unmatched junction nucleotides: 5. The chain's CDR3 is CASSQEGRGAKLFF. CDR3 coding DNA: TGTGCCAGCAGCCAAGAGGGCAGGGGGGCAAAACTGTTTTTT.